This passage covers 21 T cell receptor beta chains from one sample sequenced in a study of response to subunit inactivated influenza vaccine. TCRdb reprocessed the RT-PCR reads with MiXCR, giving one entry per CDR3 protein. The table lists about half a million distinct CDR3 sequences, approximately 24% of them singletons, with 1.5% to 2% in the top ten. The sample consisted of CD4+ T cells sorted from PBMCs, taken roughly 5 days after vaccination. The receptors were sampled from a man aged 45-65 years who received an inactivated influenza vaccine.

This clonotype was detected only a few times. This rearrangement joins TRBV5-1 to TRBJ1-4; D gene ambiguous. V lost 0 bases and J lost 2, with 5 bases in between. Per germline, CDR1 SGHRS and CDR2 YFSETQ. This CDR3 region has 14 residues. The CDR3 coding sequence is TGCGCCAGCAGCTTGGTAGGGACTAATGAAAAACTGTTTTTT. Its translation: CASSLVGTNEKLFF.

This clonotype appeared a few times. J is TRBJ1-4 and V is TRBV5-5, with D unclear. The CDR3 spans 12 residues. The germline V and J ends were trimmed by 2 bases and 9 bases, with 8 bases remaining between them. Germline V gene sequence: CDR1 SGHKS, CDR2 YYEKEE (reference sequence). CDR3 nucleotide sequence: TGTGCCAGCAGCTTTTACGGGAAAAAACTGTTTTTT. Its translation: CASSFYGKKLFF. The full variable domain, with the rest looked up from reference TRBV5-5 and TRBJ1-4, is DAGVTQSPTHLIKTRGQQVTLRCSPISGHKSVSWYQQVLGQGPQFIFQYYEKEERGRGNFPDRFSARQFPNYSSELNVNALLLGDSALYLCASSFYGKKLFFGSGTQLSVL.

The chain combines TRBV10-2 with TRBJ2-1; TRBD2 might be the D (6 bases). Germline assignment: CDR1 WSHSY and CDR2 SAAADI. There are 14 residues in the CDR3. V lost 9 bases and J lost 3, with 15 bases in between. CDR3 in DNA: TGCGCCAGTACGGGGGTAGGCTTCTACAATGAGCAGTTCTTC. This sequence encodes CASTGVGFYNEQFF.

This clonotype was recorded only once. This CDR3 reads CASSQEVGAGANTGELFF. The CDR3 DNA follows: TGTGCCAGCAGCCAAGAAGTGGGAGCAGGGGCGAACACCGGGGAGCTGTTTTTT. The rearrangement joins TRBV3-1 to TRBJ2-2; possibly TRBD1 for D (6 bases). Germline values: CDR1 LGHDT, CDR2 YNNKEL (reference sequence). V lost 0 bases, J lost 0 bases, and 14 bases lay in between. The CDR3 has 18 amino acids.

CDR3 amino acids: CASSDQIGEPQHF. The CDR3 DNA follows: TGCGCCAGCAGTGACCAGATCGGGGAGCCCCAGCATTTT. The chain joins TRBV10-1 to TRBJ1-5; unclear D gene. CDR3 length equals 13 residues. Between the trimmed V and J ends, which lost 3 bases and 8 bases, there was a span of 11 bases. Germline assignment: CDR1 WNHNN and CDR2 SYGVQD (reference sequence).

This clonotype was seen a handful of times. CDR3 amino acids: CASSYLLGVGEQYF. CDR3 DNA: TGTGCCAGCAGTTATCTGTTAGGGGTAGGTGAGCAGTACTTC. The chain joins TRBV6-5 to TRBJ2-7, with a possible D match to TRBD1 (5 bases). Per the germline V gene, CDR1 is MNHEY and CDR2 is SVGAGI. The CDR3 extends over 14 amino acids. Trimming cost V 3 bases and J 7 bases, with 16 bases left between them.

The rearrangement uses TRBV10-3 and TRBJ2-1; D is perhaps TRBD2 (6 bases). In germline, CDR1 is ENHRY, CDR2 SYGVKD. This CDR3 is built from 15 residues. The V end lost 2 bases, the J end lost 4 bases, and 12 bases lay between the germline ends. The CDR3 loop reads CAISELGSGYNEQFF. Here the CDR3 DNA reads TGTGCCATCAGTGAGCTGGGCAGCGGGTACAATGAGCAGTTCTTC.

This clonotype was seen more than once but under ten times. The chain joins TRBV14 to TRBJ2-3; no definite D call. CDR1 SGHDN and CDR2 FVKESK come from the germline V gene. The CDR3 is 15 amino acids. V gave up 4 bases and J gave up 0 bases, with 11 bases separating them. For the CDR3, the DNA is TGTGCCAGCAGCCTCCTCCCCGGGAGCACAGATACGCAGTATTTT. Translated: CASSLLPGSTDTQYF. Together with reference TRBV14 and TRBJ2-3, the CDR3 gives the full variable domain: EAGVTQFPSHSVIEKGQTVTLRCDPISGHDNLYWYRRVMGKEIKFLLHFVKESKQDESGMPNNRFLAERTGGTYSTLKVQPAELEDSGVYFCASSLLPGSTDTQYFGPGTRLTVL.

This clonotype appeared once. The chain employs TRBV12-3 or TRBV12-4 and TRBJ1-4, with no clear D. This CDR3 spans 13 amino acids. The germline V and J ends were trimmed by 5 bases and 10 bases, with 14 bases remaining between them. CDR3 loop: CASSPSRSGKLFF. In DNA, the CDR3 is TGTGCCAGCAGTCCCTCACGATCTGGAAAACTGTTTTTT.

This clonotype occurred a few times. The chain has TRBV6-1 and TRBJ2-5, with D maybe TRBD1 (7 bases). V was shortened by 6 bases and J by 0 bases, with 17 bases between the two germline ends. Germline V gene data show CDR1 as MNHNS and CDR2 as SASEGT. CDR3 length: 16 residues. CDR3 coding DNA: TGTGCCAGCAGGGAGGGACAGTGGATAGACCAAGAGACCCAGTACTTC. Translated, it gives CASREGQWIDQETQYF.

This CDR3 reads CASRRDTTYGYTF. The CDR3 bases are TGTGCCAGCAGGCGAGACACCACCTATGGCTACACCTTC. V and J are TRBV6-2 or TRBV6-3 and TRBJ1-2; D remains ambiguous. V was shortened by 6 bases and J by 4 bases, with 12 bases between the two germline ends. In germline, CDR1 is MNHEY, CDR2 SVGEGT. CDR3 length: 13 amino acids.

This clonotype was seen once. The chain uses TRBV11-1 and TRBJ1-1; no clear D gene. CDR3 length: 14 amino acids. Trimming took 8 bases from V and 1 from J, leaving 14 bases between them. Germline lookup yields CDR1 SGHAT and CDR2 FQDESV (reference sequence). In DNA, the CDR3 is TGTGCCAGCTGCGCCGCGACAACGAACACTGAAGCTTTCTTT. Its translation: CASCAATTNTEAFF. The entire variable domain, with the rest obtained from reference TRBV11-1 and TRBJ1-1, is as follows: EAEVAQSPRYKITEKSQAVAFWCDPISGHATLYWYRQILGQGPELLVQFQDESVVDDSQLPKDRFSAERLKGVDSTLKIQPAELGDSAMYLCASCAATTNTEAFFGQGTRLTVV.

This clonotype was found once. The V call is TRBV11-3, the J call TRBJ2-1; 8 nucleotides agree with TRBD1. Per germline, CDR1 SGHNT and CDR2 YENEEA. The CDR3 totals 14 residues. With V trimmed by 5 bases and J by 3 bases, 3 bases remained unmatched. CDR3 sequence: CASSRTGNYNEQFF. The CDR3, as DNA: TGTGCCAGCAGCCGGACAGGGAACTACAATGAGCAGTTCTTC. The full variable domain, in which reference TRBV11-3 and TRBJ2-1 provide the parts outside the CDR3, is EAGVVQSPRYKIIEKKQPVAFWCNPISGHNTLYWYLQNLGQGPELLIRYENEEAVDDSQLPKDRFSAERLKGVDSTLKIQPAELGDSAVYLCASSRTGNYNEQFFGPGTRLTVL.

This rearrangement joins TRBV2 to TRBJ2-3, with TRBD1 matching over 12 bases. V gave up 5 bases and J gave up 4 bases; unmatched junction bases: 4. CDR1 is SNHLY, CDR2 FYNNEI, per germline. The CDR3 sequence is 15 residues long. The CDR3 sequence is CASSPGTGGADTQYF. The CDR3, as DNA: TGTGCCAGCAGTCCCGGGACAGGGGGCGCAGATACGCAGTATTTT.

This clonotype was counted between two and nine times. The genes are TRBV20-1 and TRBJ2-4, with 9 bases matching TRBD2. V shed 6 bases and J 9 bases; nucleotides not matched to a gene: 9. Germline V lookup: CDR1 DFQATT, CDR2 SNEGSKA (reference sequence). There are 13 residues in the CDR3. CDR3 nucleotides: TGCAGTGCGAGACTAGCGGCGGGGGTCATTCAGTACTTC. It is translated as CSARLAAGVIQYF.

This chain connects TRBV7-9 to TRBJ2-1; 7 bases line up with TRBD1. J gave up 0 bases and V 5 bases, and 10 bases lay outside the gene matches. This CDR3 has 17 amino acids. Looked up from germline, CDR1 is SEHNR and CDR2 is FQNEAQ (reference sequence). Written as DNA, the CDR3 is TGTGCCAGCAGCACTAGATGGACAGGTAACTCCTACAATGAGCAGTTCTTC. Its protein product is CASSTRWTGNSYNEQFF. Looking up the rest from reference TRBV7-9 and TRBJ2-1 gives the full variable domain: DTGVSQNPRHKITKRGQNVTFRCDPISEHNRLYWYRQTLGQGPEFLTYFQNEAQLEKSRLLSDRFSAERPKGSFSTLEIQRTEQGDSAMYLCASSTRWTGNSYNEQFFGPGTRLTVL.

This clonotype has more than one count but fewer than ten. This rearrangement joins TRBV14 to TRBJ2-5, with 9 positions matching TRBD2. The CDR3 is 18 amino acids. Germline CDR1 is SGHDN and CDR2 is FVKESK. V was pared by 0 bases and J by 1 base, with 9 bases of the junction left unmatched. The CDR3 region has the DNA TGTGCCAGCAGCCAAGATTACTCGACTAGCGGACTCCAAGAGACCCAGTACTTC. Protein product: CASSQDYSTSGLQETQYF. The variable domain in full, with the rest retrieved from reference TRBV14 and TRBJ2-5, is EAGVTQFPSHSVIEKGQTVTLRCDPISGHDNLYWYRRVMGKEIKFLLHFVKESKQDESGMPNNRFLAERTGGTYSTLKVQPAELEDSGVYFCASSQDYSTSGLQETQYFGPGTRLLVL.

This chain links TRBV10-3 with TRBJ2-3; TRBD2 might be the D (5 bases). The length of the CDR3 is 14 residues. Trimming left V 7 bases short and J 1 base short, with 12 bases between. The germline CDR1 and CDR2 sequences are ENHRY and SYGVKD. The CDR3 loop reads CAITPGGGTDTQYF. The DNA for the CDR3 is TGTGCCATCACCCCCGGAGGCGGCACAGATACGCAGTATTTT.

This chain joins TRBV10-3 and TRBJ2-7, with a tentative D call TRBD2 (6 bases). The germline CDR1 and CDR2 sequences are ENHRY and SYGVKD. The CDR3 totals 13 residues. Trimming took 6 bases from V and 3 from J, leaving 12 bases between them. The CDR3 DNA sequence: TGTGCCATCAGGTCCGGGGGAAACTACGAGCAGTACTTC. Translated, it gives CAIRSGGNYEQYF.

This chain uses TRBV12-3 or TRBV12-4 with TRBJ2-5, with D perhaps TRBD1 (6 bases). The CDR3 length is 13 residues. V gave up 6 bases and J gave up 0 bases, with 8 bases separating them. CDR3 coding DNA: TGTGCCAGCAGACGGGACAACCAAGAGACCCAGTACTTC. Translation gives CASRRDNQETQYF.

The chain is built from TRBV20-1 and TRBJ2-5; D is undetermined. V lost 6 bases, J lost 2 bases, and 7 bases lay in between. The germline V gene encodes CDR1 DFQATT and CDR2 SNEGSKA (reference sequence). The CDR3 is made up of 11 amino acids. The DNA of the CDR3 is TGCAGTGCAAGTGAACAAGAGACCCAGTACTTC. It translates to CSASEQETQYF.